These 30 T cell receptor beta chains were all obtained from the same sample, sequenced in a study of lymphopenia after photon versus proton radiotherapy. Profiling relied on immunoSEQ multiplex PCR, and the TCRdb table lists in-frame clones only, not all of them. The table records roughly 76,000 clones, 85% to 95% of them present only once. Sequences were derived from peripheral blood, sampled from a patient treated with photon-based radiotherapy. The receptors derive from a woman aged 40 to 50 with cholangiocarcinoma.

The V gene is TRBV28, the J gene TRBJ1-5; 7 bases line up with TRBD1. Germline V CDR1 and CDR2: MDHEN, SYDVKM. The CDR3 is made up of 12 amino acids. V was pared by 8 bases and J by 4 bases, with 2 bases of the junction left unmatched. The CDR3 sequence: CASQGVNQPQHF. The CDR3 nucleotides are TGTGCCAGCCAGGGGGTAAATCAGCCCCAGCATTTT.

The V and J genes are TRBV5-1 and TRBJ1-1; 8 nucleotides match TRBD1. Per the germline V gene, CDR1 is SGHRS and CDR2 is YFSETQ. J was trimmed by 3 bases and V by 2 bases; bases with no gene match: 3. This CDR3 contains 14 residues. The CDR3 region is CASSFRGLDTEAFF. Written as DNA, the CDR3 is TGCGCCAGCAGCTTCAGGGGGCTTGACACTGAAGCTTTCTTT.

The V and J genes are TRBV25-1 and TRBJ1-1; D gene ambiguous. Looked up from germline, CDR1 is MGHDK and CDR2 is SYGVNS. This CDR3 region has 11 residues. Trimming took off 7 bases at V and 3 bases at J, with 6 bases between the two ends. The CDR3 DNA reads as TGTGCCAGCACTCTATACACTGAAGCTTTCTTT. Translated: CASTLYTEAFF.

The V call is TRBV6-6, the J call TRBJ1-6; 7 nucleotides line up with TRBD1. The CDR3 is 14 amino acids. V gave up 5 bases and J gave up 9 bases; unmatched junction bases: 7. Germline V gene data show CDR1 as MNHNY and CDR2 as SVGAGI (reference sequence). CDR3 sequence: CASSQTGAPSPLHF. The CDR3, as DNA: TGTGCCAGCAGTCAAACAGGGGCCCCTTCACCCCTCCACTTT.

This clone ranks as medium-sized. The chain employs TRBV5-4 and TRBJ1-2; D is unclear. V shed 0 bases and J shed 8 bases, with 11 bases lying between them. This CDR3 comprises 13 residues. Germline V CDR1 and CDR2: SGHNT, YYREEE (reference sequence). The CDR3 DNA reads TGTGCCAGCAGCTTGGCCCGGGAGAAAGGCTACACCTTC. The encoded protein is CASSLAREKGYTF. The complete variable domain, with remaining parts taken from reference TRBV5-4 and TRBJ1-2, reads ETGVTQSPTHLIKTRGQQVTLRCSSQSGHNTVSWYQQALGQGPQFIFQYYREEENGRGNFPPRFSGLQFPNYSSELNVNALELDDSALYLCASSLAREKGYTFGSGTRLTVV.

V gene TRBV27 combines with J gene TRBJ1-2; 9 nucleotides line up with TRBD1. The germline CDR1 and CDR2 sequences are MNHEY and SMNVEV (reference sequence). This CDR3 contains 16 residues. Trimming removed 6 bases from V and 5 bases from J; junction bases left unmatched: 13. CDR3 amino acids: CASRLAYGTGQYGYTF. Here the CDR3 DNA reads TGTGCCAGCAGGCTAGCATACGGGACAGGGCAATATGGCTACACCTTC.

The CDR3 is CASSFGNAGEAFF. In nucleotides, the CDR3 is TGTGCCAGCAGCTTCGGTAACGCTGGGGAAGCTTTCTTT. The rearrangement joins TRBV13 to TRBJ1-1, with unresolved D. The CDR3 is 13 amino acids. Trimming took off 3 bases at V and 8 bases at J, with 13 bases between the two ends. Germline CDR1 PRHDT, CDR2 FYEKMQ (reference sequence).

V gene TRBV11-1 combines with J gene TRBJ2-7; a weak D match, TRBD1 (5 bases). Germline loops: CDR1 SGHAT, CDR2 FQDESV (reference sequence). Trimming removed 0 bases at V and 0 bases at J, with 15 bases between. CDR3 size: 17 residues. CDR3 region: CASSLAPTTDTSYEQYF. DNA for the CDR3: TGTGCCAGCAGCTTAGCCCCCACGACAGATACCTCCTACGAGCAGTACTTC. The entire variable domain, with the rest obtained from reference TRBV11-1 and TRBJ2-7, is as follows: EAEVAQSPRYKITEKSQAVAFWCDPISGHATLYWYRQILGQGPELLVQFQDESVVDDSQLPKDRFSAERLKGVDSTLKIQPAELGDSAMYLCASSLAPTTDTSYEQYFGPGTRLTVT.

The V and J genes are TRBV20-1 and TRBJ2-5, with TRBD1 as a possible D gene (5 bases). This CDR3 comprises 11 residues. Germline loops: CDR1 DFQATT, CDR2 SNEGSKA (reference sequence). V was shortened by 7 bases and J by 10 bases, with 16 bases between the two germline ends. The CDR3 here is CSGKTGRGQYF. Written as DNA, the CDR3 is TGCAGTGGCAAGACCGGAAGGGGCCAGTACTTC.

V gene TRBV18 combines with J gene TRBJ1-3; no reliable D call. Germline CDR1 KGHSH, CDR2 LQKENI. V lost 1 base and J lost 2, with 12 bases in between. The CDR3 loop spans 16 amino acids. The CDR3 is CASSPQPVHPGNTIYF. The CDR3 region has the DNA TGTGCCAGCTCACCACAACCAGTTCACCCTGGAAACACCATATATTTT. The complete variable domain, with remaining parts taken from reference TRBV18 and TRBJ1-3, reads NAGVMQNPRHLVRRRGQEARLRCSPMKGHSHVYWYRQLPEEGLKFMVYLQKENIIDESGMPKERFSAEFPKEGPSILRIQQVVRGDSAAYFCASSPQPVHPGNTIYFGEGSWLTVV.

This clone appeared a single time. The CDR3 nucleotides read TGTGCCAGCACCAGTAGTCTGGAGACCCAGTACTTC. Protein product: CASTSSLETQYF. The rearrangement joins TRBV7-9 to TRBJ2-5; no firm D call. Germline V gene lookup returns CDR1 SEHNR and CDR2 FQNEAQ (reference sequence). Trimming took off 7 bases at V and 5 bases at J, with 11 bases between the two ends. This CDR3 has 12 residues.

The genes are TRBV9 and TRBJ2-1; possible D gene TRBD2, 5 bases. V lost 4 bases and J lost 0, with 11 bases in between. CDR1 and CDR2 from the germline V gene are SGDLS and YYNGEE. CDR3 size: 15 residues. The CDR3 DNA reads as TGTGCCAGCAGCCCGGACTCCAGCTCCTACAATGAGCAGTTCTTC. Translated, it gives CASSPDSSSYNEQFF.

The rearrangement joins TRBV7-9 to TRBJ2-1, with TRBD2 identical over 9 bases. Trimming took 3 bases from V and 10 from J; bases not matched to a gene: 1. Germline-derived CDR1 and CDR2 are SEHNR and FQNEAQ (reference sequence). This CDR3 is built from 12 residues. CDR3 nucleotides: TGTGCCAGCAGCTTTCTAGCGGGAGAGCAGTTCTTC. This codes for CASSFLAGEQFF.

CDR3 nucleotide sequence: TGTGCCTGGAGTGTGGACTCTAAGCCAGGAAACACCATATATTTT. It encodes CAWSVDSKPGNTIYF. The chain recombines TRBV30 with TRBJ1-3; D is uncertain. Trimming took off 0 bases at V and 4 bases at J, with 13 bases between the two ends. CDR3 size: 15 residues. CDR1 is GTSNPN, CDR2 SVGIG, per germline (reference sequence).

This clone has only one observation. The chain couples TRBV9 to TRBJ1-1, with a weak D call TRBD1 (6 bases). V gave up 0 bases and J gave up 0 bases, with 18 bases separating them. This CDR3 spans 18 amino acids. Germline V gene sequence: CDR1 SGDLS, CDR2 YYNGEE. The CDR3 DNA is TGTGCCAGCAGCGTAGTACCCGGAGGGGGGTCAATGAACACTGAAGCTTTCTTT. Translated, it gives CASSVVPGGGSMNTEAFF.

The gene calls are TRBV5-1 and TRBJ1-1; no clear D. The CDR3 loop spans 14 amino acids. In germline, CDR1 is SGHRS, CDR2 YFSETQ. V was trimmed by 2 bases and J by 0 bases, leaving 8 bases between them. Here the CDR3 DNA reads TGCGCCAGCAGCTTAGGGTGGATGAACACTGAAGCTTTCTTT. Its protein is CASSLGWMNTEAFF.

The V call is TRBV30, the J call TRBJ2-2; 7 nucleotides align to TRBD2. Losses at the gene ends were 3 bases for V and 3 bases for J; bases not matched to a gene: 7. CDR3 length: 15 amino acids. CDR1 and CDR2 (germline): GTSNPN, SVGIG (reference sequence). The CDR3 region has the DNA TGTGCCTGGAGGTGGAGAGCGGGATACACCGGGGAGCTGTTTTTT. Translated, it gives CAWRWRAGYTGELFF.

CDR3 sequence reads: CATSRSAVDRRLINYGYTF. In DNA form, the CDR3 reads TGTGCCACCAGCAGATCCGCTGTTGACCGCCGCTTGATTAACTATGGCTACACCTTC. This sequence joins TRBV15 and TRBJ1-2; unclear D gene. The CDR3 is 19 amino acids. The ends were cut back, 2 bases at V and 1 base at J, with 23 bases in the middle. Germline V CDR1 and CDR2: LNHNV, YYDKDF (reference sequence).

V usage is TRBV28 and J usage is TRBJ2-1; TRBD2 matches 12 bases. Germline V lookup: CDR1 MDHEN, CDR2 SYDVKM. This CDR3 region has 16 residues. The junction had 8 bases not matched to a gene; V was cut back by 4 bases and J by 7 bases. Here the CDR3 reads CASSSPTSGRGNEQFF. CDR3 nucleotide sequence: TGTGCCAGCAGTTCACCGACTAGCGGGAGAGGGAATGAGCAGTTCTTC.

This chain's CDR3 is CASSLGLAGVGEQYF. The CDR3 region has the DNA TGTGCCAGCAGCTTAGGGCTAGCGGGAGTGGGAGAGCAGTACTTC. V and J are TRBV11-2 and TRBJ2-7; 10 nucleotides match TRBD2. The junction had 7 bases not matched to a gene; V was cut back by 1 base and J by 7 bases. The CDR3 totals 15 residues. The germline CDR1 and CDR2 sequences are SGHAT and FQNNGV. Combining the CDR3 with reference TRBV11-2 and TRBJ2-7 gives the whole variable domain EAGVAQSPRYKIIEKRQSVAFWCNPISGHATLYWYQQILGQGPKLLIQFQNNGVVDDSQLPKDRFSAERLKGVDSTLKIQPAKLEDSAVYLCASSLGLAGVGEQYFGPGTRLTVT.

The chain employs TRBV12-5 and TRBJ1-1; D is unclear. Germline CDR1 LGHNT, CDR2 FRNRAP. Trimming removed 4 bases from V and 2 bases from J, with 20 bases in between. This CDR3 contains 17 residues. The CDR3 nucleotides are TGTGCTAGTGGTTCTAGATCCTTAGATGGGGAAAACACTGAAGCTTTCTTT. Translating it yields CASGSRSLDGENTEAFF.

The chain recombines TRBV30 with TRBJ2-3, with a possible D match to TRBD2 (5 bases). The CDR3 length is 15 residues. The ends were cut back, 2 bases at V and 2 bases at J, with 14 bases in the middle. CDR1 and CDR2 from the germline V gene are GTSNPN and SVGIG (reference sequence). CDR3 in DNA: TGTGCCTGGAGTCAATCCACGGGGTTCACAGATACGCAGTATTTT. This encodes CAWSQSTGFTDTQYF.

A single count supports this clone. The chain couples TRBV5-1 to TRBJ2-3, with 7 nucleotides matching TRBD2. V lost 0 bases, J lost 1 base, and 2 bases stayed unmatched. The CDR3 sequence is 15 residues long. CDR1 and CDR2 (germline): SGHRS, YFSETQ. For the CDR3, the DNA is TGCGCCAGCAGCTTGGCTAGCGGAGGCACAGATACGCAGTATTTT. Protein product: CASSLASGGTDTQYF.

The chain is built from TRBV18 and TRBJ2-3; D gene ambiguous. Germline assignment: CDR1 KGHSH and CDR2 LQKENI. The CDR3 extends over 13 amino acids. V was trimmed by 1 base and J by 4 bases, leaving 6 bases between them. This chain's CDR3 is CASSPLGPDTQYF. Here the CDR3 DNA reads TGTGCCAGCTCACCACTTGGGCCAGATACGCAGTATTTT.

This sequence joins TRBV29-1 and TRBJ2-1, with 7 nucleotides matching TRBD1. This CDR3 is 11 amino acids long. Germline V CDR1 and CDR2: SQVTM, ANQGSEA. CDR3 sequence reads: CGYRGDSEQFF. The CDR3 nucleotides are TGCGGATACAGGGGAGACAGTGAGCAGTTCTTC.

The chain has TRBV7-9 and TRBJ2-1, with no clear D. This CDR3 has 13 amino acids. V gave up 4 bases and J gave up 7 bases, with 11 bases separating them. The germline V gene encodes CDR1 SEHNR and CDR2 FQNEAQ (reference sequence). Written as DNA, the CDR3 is TGTGCCAGCAGCTCGGCCTGGTCGAATGAGCAGTTCTTC. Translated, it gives CASSSAWSNEQFF. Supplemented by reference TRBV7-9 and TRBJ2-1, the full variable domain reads DTGVSQNPRHKITKRGQNVTFRCDPISEHNRLYWYRQTLGQGPEFLTYFQNEAQLEKSRLLSDRFSAERPKGSFSTLEIQRTEQGDSAMYLCASSSAWSNEQFFGPGTRLTVL.

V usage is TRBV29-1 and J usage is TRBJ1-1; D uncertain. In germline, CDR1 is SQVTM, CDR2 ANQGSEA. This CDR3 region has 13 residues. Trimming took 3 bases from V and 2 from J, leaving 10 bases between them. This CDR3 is CSVDGQVNTEAFF. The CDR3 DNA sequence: TGCAGCGTTGACGGCCAGGTAAACACTGAAGCTTTCTTT.

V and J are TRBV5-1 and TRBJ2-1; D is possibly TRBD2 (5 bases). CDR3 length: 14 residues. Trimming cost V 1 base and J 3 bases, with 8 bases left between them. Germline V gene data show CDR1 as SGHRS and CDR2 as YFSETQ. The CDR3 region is CASSLMDFYNEQFF. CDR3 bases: TGCGCCAGCAGCTTGATGGACTTCTACAATGAGCAGTTCTTC.

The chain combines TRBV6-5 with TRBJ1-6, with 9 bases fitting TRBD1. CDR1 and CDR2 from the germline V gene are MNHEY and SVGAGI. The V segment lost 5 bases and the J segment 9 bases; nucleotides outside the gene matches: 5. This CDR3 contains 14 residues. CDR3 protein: CASSPRDRASPLHF. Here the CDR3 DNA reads TGTGCCAGCAGTCCCCGGGACAGGGCTTCACCCCTCCACTTT.

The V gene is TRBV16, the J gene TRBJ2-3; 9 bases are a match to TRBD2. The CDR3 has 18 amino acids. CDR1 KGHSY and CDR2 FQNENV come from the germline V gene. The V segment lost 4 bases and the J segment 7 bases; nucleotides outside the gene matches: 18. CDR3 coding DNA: TGTGCCAGCAGCCCGCCTCATCCCTTAATAGCGGGGGATAATACGCAGTATTTT. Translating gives CASSPPHPLIAGDNTQYF.